This T cell receptor beta chain is drawn from a study of persistence of HIV-infected CD4 T cells. In the case of this clone: What it binds is unknown.

Anti-CD3/anti-CD28 beads served as a nonspecific positive control stimulus. Sorting of responding CD4+ T cells relied on upregulated CD40 ligand together with CD69. The CDR3 loop spans 17 amino acids. Germline loops: CDR1 SGHNT, CDR2 YYREEE (reference sequence). Trimming removed 0 bases from V and 4 bases from J, with 17 bases in between. The immunoSEQ assay was version 4, run in survey mode. The assay was immunoSEQ multiplex PCR, and TCRdb's table has in-frame clones only and misses some. The table records 35,000 to 55,000 clones, about 88% of them present only once. The source was CD4+ T cells sorted from PBMCs after approximately 19-hour stimulation, collected from a patient who received antiretroviral therapy. The receptor comes from an adult woman with HIV who was CMV-seropositive. The chain joins TRBV5-4 to TRBJ2-1; perhaps TRBD1 as D (5 bases). This CDR3 reads CASSLGGGRAFYNEQFF. The CDR3, as DNA: TGTGCCAGCAGCTTGGGAGGTGGCAGGGCCTTTTACAATGAGCAGTTCTTC.